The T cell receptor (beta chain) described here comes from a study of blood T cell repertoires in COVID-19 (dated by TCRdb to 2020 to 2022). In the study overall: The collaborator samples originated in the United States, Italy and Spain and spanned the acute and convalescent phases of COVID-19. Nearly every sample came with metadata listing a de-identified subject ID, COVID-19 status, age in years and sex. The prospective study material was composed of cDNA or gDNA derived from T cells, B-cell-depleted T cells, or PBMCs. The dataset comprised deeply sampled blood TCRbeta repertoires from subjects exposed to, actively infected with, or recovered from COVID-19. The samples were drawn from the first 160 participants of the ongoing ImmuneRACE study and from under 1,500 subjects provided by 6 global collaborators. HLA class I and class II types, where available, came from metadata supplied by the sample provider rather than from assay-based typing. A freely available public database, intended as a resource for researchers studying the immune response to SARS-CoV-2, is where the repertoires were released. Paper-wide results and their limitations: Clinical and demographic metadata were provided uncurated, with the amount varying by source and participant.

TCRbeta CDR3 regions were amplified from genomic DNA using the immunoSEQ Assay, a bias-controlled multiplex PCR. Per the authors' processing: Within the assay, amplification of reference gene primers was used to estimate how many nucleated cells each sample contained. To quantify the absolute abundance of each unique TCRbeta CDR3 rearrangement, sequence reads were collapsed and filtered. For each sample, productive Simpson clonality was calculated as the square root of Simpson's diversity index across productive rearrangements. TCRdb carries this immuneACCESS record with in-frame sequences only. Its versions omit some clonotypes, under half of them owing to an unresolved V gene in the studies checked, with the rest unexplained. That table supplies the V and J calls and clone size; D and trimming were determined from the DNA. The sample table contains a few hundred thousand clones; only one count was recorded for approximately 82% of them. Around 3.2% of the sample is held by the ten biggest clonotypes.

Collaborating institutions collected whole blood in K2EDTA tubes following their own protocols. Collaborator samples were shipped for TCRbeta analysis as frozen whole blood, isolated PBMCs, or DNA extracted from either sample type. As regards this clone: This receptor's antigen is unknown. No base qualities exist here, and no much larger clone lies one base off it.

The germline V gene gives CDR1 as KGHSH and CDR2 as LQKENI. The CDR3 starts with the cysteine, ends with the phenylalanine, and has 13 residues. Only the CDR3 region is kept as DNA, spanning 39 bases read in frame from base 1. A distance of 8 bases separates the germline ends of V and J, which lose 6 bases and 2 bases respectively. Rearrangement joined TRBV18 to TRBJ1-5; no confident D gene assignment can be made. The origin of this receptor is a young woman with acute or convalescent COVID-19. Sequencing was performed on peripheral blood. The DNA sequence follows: TGTGCCAGCTCCTGGGAGGGCAATCAGCCCCAGCATTTT. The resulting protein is CASSWEGNQPQHF.